The table lists the clone carrying this T cell receptor (beta chain) with many counts. Its specificity is unknown. A library prepared for alpha chains yielded this beta chain as an off-target read; its size is of little meaning. This sample is part of a study of spatial heterogeneity in lung cancer. Study-wide context: The library had UMIs, and each TCR and UMI pair averaged more than ten raw reads.

Study-level results: Tumor mutation counts were tracked by expanded intratumoral alpha and beta TCR counts.

This CDR3 has 15 residues. Trimming removed 3 bases from V and 4 bases from J, with 16 bases in between. The V gene's germline CDR1 is DFQATT and CDR2 SNEGSKA (reference sequence). Time point noted: sample taken at primary tumor resection. Frozen PBMC, nontumor lung or tumor provided whole RNA, which was sequenced unsorted. TCRdb recomputed calls from the 5' RACE reads with MiXCR, one row per CDR3 protein. The sample holds under 20,000 distinct CDR3 sequences, roughly 6.2% seen once. This chain joins TRBV20-1 and TRBJ1-5; no reliable D call. This material consisted of lung tumor tissue, taken at surgery. The source is a male donor with early-stage non-small cell lung cancer. The CDR3 loop is CSAREAGRTNQPQHF. The CDR3 DNA reads TGCAGTGCTAGGGAGGCGGGGAGGACTAATCAGCCCCAGCATTTT.